One and the same sample provided the 20 T cell receptor beta chains below, sequenced in a study of blood T cell repertoires in COVID-19. Clones were sequenced by immunoSEQ multiplex PCR, and TCRdb holds only the in-frame ones, with some missing. Here the sample spans 250,000 or so clones, roughly 85% being singletons. Sequenced sample: PBMCs or T cells enriched from blood (not recorded which). The receptors originated from a middle-aged woman who had been exposed to COVID-19.

The rearrangement links TRBV10-3 to TRBJ1-1; D might be TRBD1 (6 bases). The CDR3 contains 15 residues. Germline CDR1 ENHRY, CDR2 SYGVKD. Trimming pared 10 bases from V and 1 base from J, leaving 19 bases between. The CDR3 DNA reads TGTGCCACCCGAGGGGGGGTTGGGGAGAACACTGAAGCTTTCTTT. Protein product: CATRGGVGENTEAFF.

The V and J genes are TRBV18 and TRBJ2-7, with D unclear. Trimming pared 6 bases from V and 0 bases from J, leaving 12 bases between. This CDR3 comprises 14 residues. Germline-derived CDR1 and CDR2 are KGHSH and LQKENI. The CDR3 nucleotides read TGTGCCAGCTCTCTCGACACCCTCTCCTACGAGCAGTACTTC. It is translated as CASSLDTLSYEQYF.

This clone occurred once. The chain carries TRBV19 and TRBJ1-2; 9 nucleotides align to TRBD1. After removal of 5 bases from V and 4 bases from J, the junction contained 8 bases not matched to a gene. The CDR3 is made up of 15 amino acids. Germline V gene data show CDR1 as LNHDA and CDR2 as SQIVND (reference sequence). CDR3 sequence reads: CASSPERDRVYGYTF. The CDR3 DNA sequence: TGTGCCAGTAGTCCAGAACGGGACAGGGTCTATGGCTACACCTTC.

This clone was counted a few times. The J gene is TRBJ1-1, the V gene TRBV19, with 9 bases that match TRBD1. The CDR3 spans 14 residues. CDR1 and CDR2 from the germline V gene are LNHDA and SQIVND (reference sequence). V shed 3 bases and J 5 bases; nucleotides not matched to a gene: 4. In DNA form, the CDR3 reads TGTGCCAGTAGTATTCAAGGGACAGGGACTGAAGCTTTCTTT. Residues: CASSIQGTGTEAFF.

V gene TRBV30 combines with J gene TRBJ1-5, with D tentatively TRBD1 (5 bases). The CDR3 runs to 14 residues. Trimming removed 1 base from V and 6 bases from J, with 13 bases in between. The germline CDR1 and CDR2 sequences are GTSNPN and SVGIG (reference sequence). CDR3 DNA: TGTGCCTGGAGTGATGAACCCAGGGCTCAGCCCCAGCATTTT. Protein: CAWSDEPRAQPQHF. Based on the CDR3 plus reference TRBV30 and TRBJ1-5, the full variable domain is SQTIHQWPATLVQPVGSPLSLECTVEGTSNPNLYWYRQAAGRGLQLLFYSVGIGQISSEVPQNLSASRPQDRQFILSSKKLLLSDSGFYLCAWSDEPRAQPQHFGDGTRLSIL.

The genes are TRBV10-3 and TRBJ2-5; 7 nucleotides match TRBD1. The CDR3 runs to 18 residues. V gave up 4 bases and J gave up 2 bases; unmatched junction bases: 16. CDR1 is ENHRY, CDR2 SYGVKD, per germline. CDR3 sequence reads: CAISGYNIPGQSQETQYF. CDR3 DNA: TGTGCCATCAGTGGGTATAATATCCCGGGACAGAGTCAAGAGACCCAGTACTTC.

The chain has TRBV9 and TRBJ2-1, with a possible D match to TRBD2 (6 bases). Germline assignment: CDR1 SGDLS and CDR2 YYNGEE. V was cut by 1 base and J by 0 bases, with 14 bases left in between. The CDR3 spans 17 residues. The CDR3 DNA follows: TGTGCCAGCAGCGTAAGGGACTCCGTGAGCTCCTACAATGAGCAGTTCTTC. It translates to CASSVRDSVSSYNEQFF.

The V and J genes are TRBV19 and TRBJ1-6; 7 nucleotides line up with TRBD1. V shed 7 bases and J 9 bases; nucleotides not matched to a gene: 9. Germline V gene sequence: CDR1 LNHDA, CDR2 SQIVND (reference sequence). The CDR3 sequence is 14 residues long. In nucleotides, the CDR3 is TGTGCCAGTACTAACAGGGGCACCGGTTCACCCCTCCACTTT. It is translated as CASTNRGTGSPLHF.

The rearrangement links TRBV5-1 to TRBJ1-1; a possible D gene is TRBD1 (5 bases). Between the trimmed V and J ends, which lost 6 bases and 4 bases, there was a span of 13 bases. CDR3 length: 13 residues. Per the germline V gene, CDR1 is SGHRS and CDR2 is YFSETQ. CDR3 in amino acids: CASTPPGGTEAFF. The CDR3 DNA reads as TGCGCCAGCACCCCGCCGGGGGGCACTGAAGCTTTCTTT.

This clone was recorded once. V and J are TRBV18 and TRBJ1-1; TRBD1 might be the D (6 bases). This CDR3 is built from 16 residues. V shed 0 bases and J shed 3 bases, with 14 bases lying between them. Germline CDR1 reads KGHSH; CDR2 reads LQKENI. The CDR3 DNA is TGTGCCAGCTCACCACCGAACCCGGGGGGCTACACTGAAGCTTTCTTT. Residues: CASSPPNPGGYTEAFF. Based on the CDR3 plus reference TRBV18 and TRBJ1-1, the full variable domain is NAGVMQNPRHLVRRRGQEARLRCSPMKGHSHVYWYRQLPEEGLKFMVYLQKENIIDESGMPKERFSAEFPKEGPSILRIQQVVRGDSAAYFCASSPPNPGGYTEAFFGQGTRLTVV.

The count of this clone is one. The chain employs TRBV18 and TRBJ1-5, with D hard to call. V was cut by 3 bases and J by 5 bases, with 8 bases left in between. This CDR3 is 13 amino acids long. CDR1 and CDR2 from the germline V gene are KGHSH and LQKENI. The CDR3 sequence: CASSPGIDQPQHF. The CDR3 DNA reads TGTGCCAGCTCACCGGGCATTGATCAGCCCCAGCATTTT.

This chain links TRBV5-1 with TRBJ1-2, with D unresolved. Germline CDR1 and CDR2: SGHRS and YFSETQ. Trimming took off 0 bases at V and 6 bases at J, with 9 bases between the two ends. The CDR3 runs 13 residues. The CDR3 bases are TGCGCCAGCAGCTTGGATGGCAGAAATGGCTACACCTTC. The encoded protein is CASSLDGRNGYTF.

The chain has TRBV11-2 and TRBJ2-7; 10 bases agree with TRBD1. This CDR3 contains 16 residues. Germline lookup yields CDR1 SGHAT and CDR2 FQNNGV. V shed 3 bases and J 6 bases; nucleotides not matched to a gene: 11. The CDR3 DNA follows: TGTGCCAGCAGCTTTTTTACCGGGGACAGGGGACGCGAGCAGTACTTC. It codes for CASSFFTGDRGREQYF.

The J gene is TRBJ1-6, the V gene TRBV5-1; no definite D call. CDR3 length equals 14 residues. CDR1 SGHRS and CDR2 YFSETQ come from the germline V gene. The V end lost 4 bases, the J end lost 7 bases, and 12 bases lay between the germline ends. The CDR3 sequence: CASSKHSLNSPLHF. CDR3 coding DNA: TGCGCCAGCAGCAAACACAGCCTAAATTCACCCCTCCACTTT. Complete variable domain (other parts from reference TRBV5-1 and TRBJ1-6): KAGVTQTPRYLIKTRGQQVTLSCSPISGHRSVSWYQQTPGQGLQFLFEYFSETQRNKGNFPGRFSGRQFSNSRSEMNVSTLELGDSALYLCASSKHSLNSPLHFGNGTRLTVT.

This rearrangement joins TRBV11-3 to TRBJ2-1; maybe TRBD2 (7 bases). V lost 2 bases and J 4 bases, leaving 21 bases between the germline ends. CDR1 is SGHNT and CDR2 is YENEEA in the germline V gene. The CDR3 consists of 18 residues. CDR3 nucleotide sequence: TGTGCCAGCAGCTTAAGGGGGGGACGGGTGCCGCCGTACAATGAGCAGTTCTTC. Translation: CASSLRGGRVPPYNEQFF. Based on the CDR3 plus reference TRBV11-3 and TRBJ2-1, the full variable domain is EAGVVQSPRYKIIEKKQPVAFWCNPISGHNTLYWYLQNLGQGPELLIRYENEEAVDDSQLPKDRFSAERLKGVDSTLKIQPAELGDSAVYLCASSLRGGRVPPYNEQFFGPGTRLTVL.

The chain is built from TRBV9 and TRBJ1-1; 9 bases are shared with TRBD1. The V gene end was trimmed by 5 bases and the J gene end by 0 bases; junction bases not matched to a gene: 8. This CDR3 has 16 residues. The germline gives CDR1 SGDLS, CDR2 YYNGEE. As DNA, the CDR3 is TGTGCCAGCAGTGAACGACAGGGGGAGCTGAACACTGAAGCTTTCTTT. Its translation is CASSERQGELNTEAFF.

The CDR3 is CASRRGGSNQPQHF. CDR3 DNA: TGTGCCAGCAGAAGGGGTGGGAGCAATCAGCCCCAGCATTTT. V is TRBV6-5 and J is TRBJ1-5, with a possible D match to TRBD1 (5 bases). With 6 bases removed from V and 1 base from J, the gap between germline ends came to 10 bases. The CDR3 is made up of 14 amino acids. Germline CDR1 is MNHEY and CDR2 is SVGAGI.

V gene TRBV18 combines with J gene TRBJ2-7; 7 bases fit TRBD1. Germline V gene lookup returns CDR1 KGHSH and CDR2 LQKENI. With 3 bases clipped from V and 2 bases from J, the junction kept 4 bases outside the gene matches. The CDR3 runs to 14 residues. The CDR3 is CASSPGQVTYEQYF. The CDR3 nucleotides are TGTGCCAGCTCACCTGGACAGGTCACCTACGAGCAGTACTTC.

This chain joins TRBV4-2 and TRBJ2-1; 7 bases are shared with TRBD2. V dropped 1 base and J dropped 2; count of bases not matched to a gene: 5. The CDR3 extends over 16 amino acids. Germline-derived CDR1 and CDR2 are LGHNA and YNFKEQ. CDR3 coding DNA: TGTGCCAGCAGCCAAGGTGTCGGACTAGCCTACAATGAGCAGTTCTTC. This sequence encodes CASSQGVGLAYNEQFF.

V is TRBV28 and J is TRBJ1-5; TRBD1 aligns across 8 bases. This CDR3 has 12 residues. Trimming at V came to 6 bases and at J to 14 bases, leaving 9 bases not matched to a gene. The V gene's germline CDR1 is MDHEN and CDR2 SYDVKM. CDR3 sequence (DNA): TGTGCCAGCAGAACCTCCGGGACAGGTGAGCATTTT. Protein sequence: CASRTSGTGEHF. The full variable domain, rest sourced from reference TRBV28 and TRBJ1-5, is DVKVTQSSRYLVKRTGEKVFLECVQDMDHENMFWYRQDPGLGLRLIYFSYDVKMKEKGDIPEGYSVSREKKERFSLILESASTNQTSMYLCASRTSGTGEHFGDGTRLSIL.